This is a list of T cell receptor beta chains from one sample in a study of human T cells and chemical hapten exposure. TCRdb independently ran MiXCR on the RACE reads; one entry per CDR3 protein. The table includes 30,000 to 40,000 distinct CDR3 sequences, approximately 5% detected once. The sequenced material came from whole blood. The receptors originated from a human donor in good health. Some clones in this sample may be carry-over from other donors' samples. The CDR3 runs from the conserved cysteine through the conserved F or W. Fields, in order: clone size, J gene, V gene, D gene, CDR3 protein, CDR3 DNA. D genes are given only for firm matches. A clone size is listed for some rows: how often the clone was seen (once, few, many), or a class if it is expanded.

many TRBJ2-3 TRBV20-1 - CSARSQASGTDTQYF TGCAGTGCTAGAAGTCAGGCTAGCGGCACAGATACGCAGTATTTT
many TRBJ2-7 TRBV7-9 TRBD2 CASSPDFSGTHYEQYF TGTGCCAGCAGCCCAGATTTTAGCGGGACCCACTACGAGCAGTACTTC
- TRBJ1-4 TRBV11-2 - CASSLSQGSNEKLFF TGTGCCAGCAGCTTATCACAGGGATCTAATGAAAAACTGTTTTTT
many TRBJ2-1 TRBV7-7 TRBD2 CASSPGLAGEQFF TGTGCTAGCAGCCCCGGACTAGCGGGAGAGCAGTTCTTC
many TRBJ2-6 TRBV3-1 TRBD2 CASSQGTSDSGANVLTF TGTGCCAGCAGCCAAGGAACTAGCGACTCTGGGGCCAACGTCCTGACTTTC
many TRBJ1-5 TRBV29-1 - CSVQDSLNQPQHF TGCAGCGTTCAGGACAGCCTCAATCAGCCCCAGCATTTT
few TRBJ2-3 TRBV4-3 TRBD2 CASSQQITSVTDTQYF TGCGCCAGCAGCCAACAAATTACTAGCGTAACAGATACGCAGTATTTT
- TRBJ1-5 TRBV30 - CAWSVLDQPQHF TGTGCCTGGAGTGTACTAGATCAGCCCCAGCATTTT
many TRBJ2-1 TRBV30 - CAWSVLRRNEQFF TGTGCCTGGAGTGTATTGAGACGGAATGAGCAGTTCTTC
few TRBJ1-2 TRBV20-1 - CSAPLTGEGGYTF TGCAGTGCTCCTCTGACGGGGGAAGGAGGCTACACCTTC
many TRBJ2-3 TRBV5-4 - CASSLPGGRTDTQYF TGTGCCAGCAGCTTGCCGGGGGGCCGCACAGATACGCAGTATTTT
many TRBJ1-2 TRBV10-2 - CASSDVSNYGYTF TGCGCCAGCAGTGACGTCAGTAACTATGGCTACACCTTC
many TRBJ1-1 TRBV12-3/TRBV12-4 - CASSVGLGPSVVAFF TGTGCCAGCAGTGTGGGGTTAGGGCCTAGTGTGGTGGCTTTCTTT
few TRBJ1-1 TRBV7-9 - CASSLRDQMNTEAFF TGTGCCAGCAGCTTAAGGGACCAGATGAACACTGAAGCTTTCTTT
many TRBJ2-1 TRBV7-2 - CASSKPRGGEQFF TGTGCCAGCAGCAAGCCCAGGGGCGGGGAGCAGTTCTTC
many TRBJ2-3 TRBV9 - CASSPRTGAADTQYF TGTGCCAGCAGCCCGCGGACCGGGGCGGCAGATACGCAGTATTTT
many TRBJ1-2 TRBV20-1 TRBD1 CSAEADRGVTF TGCAGTGCTGAGGCCGACAGGGGTGTTACCTTC
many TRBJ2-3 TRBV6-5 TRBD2 CASSYTLAGESDTQYF TGTGCCAGCAGTTACACTCTAGCGGGAGAGTCAGATACGCAGTATTTT
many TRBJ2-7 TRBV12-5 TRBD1 CASGLDPLQGAYEQYF TGTGCTAGTGGTTTGGACCCTCTACAGGGGGCTTACGAGCAGTACTTC
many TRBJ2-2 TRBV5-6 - CASSLVARDTGELFF TGTGCCAGCAGCTTGGTGGCCAGGGACACCGGGGAGCTGTTTTTT
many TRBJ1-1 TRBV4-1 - CASSQDLVTGTEAFF TGCGCCAGCAGCCAAGATCTCGTGACTGGCACTGAAGCTTTCTTT
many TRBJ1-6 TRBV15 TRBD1 CATSSQTGVNSPLHF TGTGCCACTAGCAGCCAAACAGGGGTTAATTCACCCCTCCACTTT
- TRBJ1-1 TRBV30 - CAWSSGLPNTEAFF TGTGCCTGGAGTTCCGGTCTCCCGAACACTGAAGCTTTCTTT
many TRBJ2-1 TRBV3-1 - CASTSTGASSYNEQFF TGTGCCAGCACCTCCACGGGGGCAAGCTCCTACAATGAGCAGTTCTTC
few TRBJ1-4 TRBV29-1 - CSVGVSSEKLFF TGCAGCGTTGGGGTCAGCAGTGAAAAACTGTTTTTT
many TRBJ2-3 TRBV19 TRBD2 CASSIRGLAGGVTDTQYF TGTGCCAGTAGTATAAGAGGCCTAGCGGGAGGGGTCACAGATACGCAGTATTTT
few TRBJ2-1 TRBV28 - CASTHMDRDNEQFF TGTGCCAGCACCCACATGGACCGAGACAATGAGCAGTTCTTC
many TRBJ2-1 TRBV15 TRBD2 CATSRDLTSGSNEQFF TGTGCCACCAGCAGAGATTTAACTAGCGGGAGCAATGAGCAGTTCTTC
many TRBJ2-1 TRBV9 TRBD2 CASSAGLDVSYWQFF TGTGCCAGCAGCGCAGGACTAGACGTATCGTATTGGCAGTTCTTC
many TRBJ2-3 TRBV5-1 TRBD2 CASSSFAGAEDTQYF TGCGCCAGCAGCTCTTTTGCGGGAGCTGAAGATACGCAGTATTTT
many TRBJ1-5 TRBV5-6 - CASSLGTANQPQHF TGTGCCAGCAGCTTGGGGACTGCCAATCAGCCCCAGCATTTT
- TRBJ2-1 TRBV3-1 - CASNGGPEQRNEQFF TGTGCCAGTAATGGGGGACCCGAACAAAGGAATGAGCAGTTCTTC
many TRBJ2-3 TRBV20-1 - CSAPSGGTDTQYF TGCAGTGCCCCCAGTGGAGGCACAGATACGCAGTATTTT
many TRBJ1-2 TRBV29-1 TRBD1 CSVRTGGYGYTF TGCAGCGTAAGGACAGGGGGCTATGGCTACACCTTC
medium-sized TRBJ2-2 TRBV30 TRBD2 CAWSVLASGPTGELFF TGTGCCTGGAGTGTACTAGCTAGCGGACCTACCGGGGAGCTGTTTTTT
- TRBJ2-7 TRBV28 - CASSPPPIYEQYF TGTGCCAGCAGCCCGCCCCCCATCTACGAGCAGTACTTC
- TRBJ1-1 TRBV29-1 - CSVVLETALNTEAFF TGCAGCGTCGTTCTCGAGACAGCCCTGAACACTGAAGCTTTCTTT
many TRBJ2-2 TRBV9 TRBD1 CASSAQGANTGELFF TGTGCCAGCAGCGCACAGGGGGCAAACACCGGGGAGCTGTTTTTT
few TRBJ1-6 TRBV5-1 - CASRRDLSDSPLHF TGCGCCAGCAGACGGGACTTGTCCGATTCACCCCTCCACTTT
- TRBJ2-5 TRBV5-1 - CASSLGTSQETQYF TGCGCCAGCAGCTTGGGAACTAGCCAAGAGACCCAGTACTTC
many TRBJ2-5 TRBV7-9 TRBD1 CASSRQTGVQETQYF TGTGCCAGCAGCCGACAGACAGGGGTCCAAGAGACCCAGTACTTC
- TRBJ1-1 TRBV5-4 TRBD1 CASRTGVTGRSNTEAFF TGTGCCAGCAGGACAGGGGTAACGGGGAGGTCGAACACTGAAGCTTTCTTT
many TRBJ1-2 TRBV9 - CASSLGPPRTAQNYGYTF TGTGCCAGCAGCCTGGGCCCCCCTAGGACAGCCCAGAACTATGGCTACACCTTC
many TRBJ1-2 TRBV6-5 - CASRRTTGSYGYTF TGTGCCAGCAGAAGGACTACAGGGTCCTATGGCTACACCTTC
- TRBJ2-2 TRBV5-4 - CASSLGGGGYAGELFF TGTGCCAGCAGCTTGGGTGGGGGCGGGTACGCCGGGGAGCTGTTTTTT
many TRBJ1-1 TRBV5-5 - CASSVTGTRNTEAFF TGTGCCAGCAGCGTCACCGGGACAAGGAACACTGAAGCTTTCTTT
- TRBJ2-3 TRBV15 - CATSRRSASTDTQYF TGTGCCACCAGCCGCCGGAGCGCCAGCACAGATACGCAGTATTTT